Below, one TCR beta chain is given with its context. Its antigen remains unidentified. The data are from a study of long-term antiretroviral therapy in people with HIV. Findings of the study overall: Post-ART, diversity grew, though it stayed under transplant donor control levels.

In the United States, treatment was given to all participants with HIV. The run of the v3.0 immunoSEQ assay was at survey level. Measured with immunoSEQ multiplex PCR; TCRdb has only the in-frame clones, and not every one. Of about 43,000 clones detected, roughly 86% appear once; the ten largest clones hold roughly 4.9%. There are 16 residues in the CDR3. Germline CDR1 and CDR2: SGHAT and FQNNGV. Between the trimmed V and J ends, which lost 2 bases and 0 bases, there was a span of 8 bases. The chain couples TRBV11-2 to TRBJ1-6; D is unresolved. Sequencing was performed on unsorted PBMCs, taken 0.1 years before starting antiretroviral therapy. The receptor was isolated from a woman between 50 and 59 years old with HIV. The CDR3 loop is CASSLNVYSYNSPLHF. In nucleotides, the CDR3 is TGTGCCAGCAGCTTAAATGTCTACTCCTATAATTCACCCCTCCACTTT.